Listed below are T cell receptor beta chains from one sample, sequenced in a study of glioma-infiltrating T cells. TCRdb analysed the multiplex PCR reads with MiXCR anew, one entry per CDR3 protein. This sample has about 180,000 distinct CDR3 sequences; 43% occur once, and the top ten carry roughly 5.4%. The material sequenced was glioma tissue, nonneoplastic brain tissue, or PBMCs (not recorded which). These receptors were obtained from a human donor with low-grade glioma or glioblastoma, undergoing nonglioma brain surgery, or in good health (not recorded which). The CDR3 runs from the conserved cysteine through the conserved F or W. The D gene is left open where the match is weak. A clone size is listed for some rows: how often the clone was seen (once, few, many), or a class if it is expanded.

>many|-|TRBJ1-3|TRBV28
CASKGPGNTIYF
TGTGCCAGCAAGGGCCCTGGAAACACCATATATTTT
>few|TRBD1|TRBJ1-5|TRBV19
CASRGTADNQPQHF
TGTGCCAGTAGGGGGACAGCAGACAATCAGCCCCAGCATTTT
>-|-|TRBJ1-5|TRBV2
CASMGEGNQPQHF
TGTGCCAGCATGGGGGAAGGTAATCAGCCCCAGCATTTT
>many|-|TRBJ1-5|TRBV28
CASSFRGPQHF
TGTGCCAGCAGTTTTCGGGGGCCCCAGCATTTT
>few|-|TRBJ2-5|TRBV10-3
CAISESSRETQYF
TGTGCCATCAGTGAGTCTTCCCGAGAGACCCAGTACTTC
>many|TRBD1|TRBJ2-3|TRBV2
CASRKDRGETDTQYF
TGTGCCAGCAGGAAGGACAGGGGTGAGACAGATACGCAGTATTTT
>many|-|TRBJ2-5|TRBV19
CASSATLVRAQYF
TGTGCCAGTAGTGCGACCCTAGTGAGGGCCCAGTACTTC
>once|-|TRBJ2-1|TRBV2
CASSVGADNEKFF
TGTGCCAGCAGTGTTGGGGCTGACAATGAGAAGTTCTTC
>many|-|TRBJ1-5|TRBV20-1
CSATDGQAQHF
TGCAGTGCTACGGACGGGCAGGCCCAGCATTTT
>many|TRBD1|TRBJ2-7|TRBV18
CASSPNRGVEQYF
TGTGCCAGCTCACCCAACAGGGGGGTCGAGCAGTACTTC
>-|TRBD2|TRBJ2-1|TRBV2
CASVATSGIYNEQFF
TGTGCCAGCGTAGCGACTAGCGGGATCTACAATGAGCAGTTCTTC
>-|-|TRBJ2-4|TRBV11-2
CASSLLENIKYF
TGTGCCAGCAGCTTACTCGAAAACATTAAGTACTTC
>few|-|TRBJ2-7|TRBV10-3
CAISESTGGGPEQYF
TGTGCCATCAGTGAGTCGACGGGAGGGGGCCCCGAGCAGTACTTC